These 12 T cell receptor beta chains share one sample of origin, sequenced in a study of human T cells and chemical hapten exposure. It was unfractionated whole blood from which total RNA was extracted. TCRdb used MiXCR to reprocess the 5' RACE reads, holding one entry per CDR3 protein. This sample has around 100,000 distinct CDR3 sequences, with around a fifth found just once. The source is a human donor in good health.

The rearrangement joins TRBV7-2 to TRBJ2-3; the D gene is possibly TRBD1 (6 bases). The germline V gene encodes CDR1 SGHTA and CDR2 FQGNSA. The CDR3 runs to 15 residues. Trimming removed 5 bases from V and 3 bases from J, with 15 bases in between. The CDR3 region is CASSPDRFLTDTQYF. The CDR3, as DNA: TGTGCCAGCAGCCCTGACAGGTTCTTGACAGATACGCAGTATTTT.

The sample holds a few counts of this clonotype. This chain uses TRBV18 with TRBJ1-2; D remains ambiguous. CDR3 size: 13 residues. The V end was cut by 0 bases, the J end by 5 bases, with 7 bases between. CDR1 and CDR2 (germline): KGHSH, LQKENI. The CDR3 region has the DNA TGTGCCAGCTCACCACCCCTAATTTATGGCTACACCTTC. Amino acid sequence: CASSPPLIYGYTF.

The rearrangement uses TRBV12-5 and TRBJ1-5; D remains unclear. Germline assignment: CDR1 LGHNT and CDR2 FRNRAP. Between the trimmed V and J ends, which lost 2 bases and 6 bases, there was a span of 8 bases. This CDR3 comprises 13 residues. The CDR3 loop is CASGLPLFQPQHF. Here the CDR3 DNA reads TGTGCTAGTGGTTTGCCCTTATTTCAGCCCCAGCATTTT.

V and J are TRBV5-5 and TRBJ2-1; 7 positions match TRBD2. This CDR3 is built from 14 residues. Germline V CDR1 and CDR2: SGHKS, YYEKEE (reference sequence). The ends lost 1 base at V and 8 bases at J; junction bases unmatched: 6. Here the CDR3 DNA reads TGTGCCAGCAGCTTGATAAGCGGGGTCGATGAGCAGTTCTTC. It yields the protein CASSLISGVDEQFF.

The J gene is TRBJ2-3, the V gene TRBV6-4; TRBD2 agrees at 8 bases. CDR3 length equals 15 residues. The V gene end was trimmed by 4 bases and the J gene end by 5 bases; junction bases not matched to a gene: 8. Germline V CDR1 and CDR2: MRHNA, SNTAGT. This CDR3 reads CASSGEAGGKDTQYF. The DNA for the CDR3 is TGTGCCAGCAGTGGAGAGGCGGGAGGAAAAGATACGCAGTATTTT.

This clonotype was seen a handful of times. The J gene is TRBJ1-5, the V gene TRBV28, with a possible D match to TRBD1 (6 bases). The CDR3 totals 18 residues. The V end was cut by 6 bases, the J end by 2 bases, with 23 bases between. Germline assignment: CDR1 MDHEN and CDR2 SYDVKM. This CDR3 reads CASSPQGWGAGGNQPQHF. CDR3 sequence (DNA): TGTGCCAGCAGCCCCCAGGGGTGGGGGGCCGGTGGCAATCAGCCCCAGCATTTT.

This clonotype was counted many times. The chain's CDR3 is CASSRDRPNTEAFF. CDR3 DNA: TGTGCCAGCAGCCGAGACAGGCCGAACACTGAAGCTTTCTTT. The rearrangement uses TRBV3-1 and TRBJ1-1, with a tentative D call TRBD1 (6 bases). Trimming removed 4 bases at V and 1 base at J, with 10 bases between. Germline V gene sequence: CDR1 LGHDT, CDR2 YNNKEL (reference sequence). The CDR3 loop spans 14 amino acids.

The V call is TRBV20-1, the J call TRBJ1-1; D call uncertain. The CDR3 covers 14 residues. The germline CDR1 and CDR2 sequences are DFQATT and SNEGSKA (reference sequence). V lost 0 bases, J lost 1 base, and 9 bases lay in between. For the CDR3, the DNA is TGCAGTGCTAGAGATCAGGAGGGGAACACTGAAGCTTTCTTT. Translated: CSARDQEGNTEAFF.

This clonotype has just a few counts. The V gene is TRBV4-2, the J gene TRBJ2-7, with TRBD1 matching over 9 bases. Germline V gives CDR1 LGHNA, CDR2 YNFKEQ. V lost 1 base to trimming and J lost 5 bases; unmatched junction nucleotides: 9. CDR3 length equals 16 residues. The CDR3: CASSQGPGQGSHEQYF. The DNA of the CDR3 is TGTGCCAGCAGCCAAGGCCCGGGACAGGGATCCCACGAGCAGTACTTC.

The CDR3 DNA sequence: TGTGCCAGCAGCCGACCACAAACCGCCGGGACAGGGCCGAACACTGAAGCTTTCTTT. It yields the protein CASSRPQTAGTGPNTEAFF. The rearrangement links TRBV7-2 to TRBJ1-1; 9 nucleotides line up with TRBD1. V gave up 5 bases and J gave up 1 base; unmatched junction bases: 17. This CDR3 contains 19 residues. The V gene's germline CDR1 is SGHTA and CDR2 FQGNSA.

This clonotype has just a few counts. CDR3 in amino acids: CATSDQGRQFF. As DNA, the CDR3 is TGTGCCACCAGTGATCAGGGGAGGCAGTTCTTC. The rearrangement links TRBV24-1 to TRBJ2-1, with D perhaps matching TRBD1 (6 bases). V was pared by 3 bases and J by 12 bases, with 8 bases between. The CDR3 is 11 residues long. Germline V gene data show CDR1 as KGHDR and CDR2 as SFDVKD.

This clonotype was counted only a few times. V gene TRBV5-1 combines with J gene TRBJ1-4; D gene uncertain. V lost 0 bases, J lost 7 bases, and 10 bases lay in between. Germline CDR1 is SGHRS and CDR2 is YFSETQ. The CDR3 sequence is 14 residues long. The CDR3 DNA sequence: TGCGCCAGCAGCTTGGGACTAGGCCCTGAAAAACTGTTTTTT. Encoded protein: CASSLGLGPEKLFF.